The 26 T cell receptor beta chains below were found in one sample sequenced in a study of early stage breast cancer tumors. Data came from immunoSEQ multiplex PCR; TCRdb stores just in-frame clones and leaves some out. The data contain fewer than 75,000 clones, around three quarters of them singletons. The specimen sequenced was blood. All receptors derive from a person aged 30 to 39 with breast cancer.

The chain combines TRBV19 with TRBJ2-1; 8 bases agree with TRBD1. Germline CDR1 and CDR2: LNHDA and SQIVND (reference sequence). The CDR3 is 15 residues long. V lost 3 bases to trimming and J lost 2 bases; unmatched junction nucleotides: 3. For the CDR3, the DNA is TGTGCCAGTAGTATCTACAGGGGGACCTACAATGAGCAGTTCTTC. Its translation: CASSIYRGTYNEQFF.

The chain recombines TRBV13 with TRBJ2-2, with 10 bases identical to TRBD2. Per the germline V gene, CDR1 is PRHDT and CDR2 is FYEKMQ (reference sequence). V was clipped by 5 bases and J by 2 bases; unmatched bases: 8. The CDR3 has 17 amino acids. The CDR3 DNA reads as TGTGCCAGCAGCCGCAGCACTAGCGGGGTTAACACCGGGGAGCTGTTTTTT. Amino acid sequence: CASSRSTSGVNTGELFF.

The V gene is TRBV13, the J gene TRBJ2-7; D uncertain. Trimming stripped 0 bases from V and 5 bases from J, with 2 bases between. The CDR3 is made up of 11 amino acids. Per germline, CDR1 PRHDT and CDR2 FYEKMQ (reference sequence). The CDR3: CASSLGHEQYF. In nucleotides, the CDR3 is TGTGCCAGCAGCTTAGGTCACGAGCAGTACTTC.

This chain uses TRBV5-4 with TRBJ1-1, with D unresolved. The V end lost 0 bases, the J end lost 0 bases, and 3 bases lay between the germline ends. The CDR3 loop spans 13 amino acids. Germline CDR1 is SGHNT and CDR2 is YYREEE (reference sequence). This chain's CDR3 is CASSLEVNTEAFF. Here the CDR3 DNA reads TGTGCCAGCAGCTTGGAAGTGAACACTGAAGCTTTCTTT.

The chain has TRBV27 and TRBJ2-1; no firm D call. The V end was cut by 5 bases, the J end by 5 bases, with 13 bases between. CDR3 length equals 14 residues. CDR1 and CDR2 (germline): MNHEY, SMNVEV (reference sequence). The CDR3 region has the DNA TGTGCCAGCAGTAAATCCGGACGGAACAATGAGCAGTTCTTC. Its protein is CASSKSGRNNEQFF.

This sequence joins TRBV7-9 and TRBJ1-1; 7 nucleotides line up with TRBD1. Germline trimming cut 5 bases from V and 4 bases from J; bases unmatched to any gene: 7. Germline assignment: CDR1 SEHNR and CDR2 FQNEAQ (reference sequence). The CDR3 is 14 amino acids. CDR3 residues: CASSPGQFGTEAFF. In DNA form, the CDR3 reads TGTGCCAGCAGCCCGGGACAGTTTGGCACTGAAGCTTTCTTT.

The chain carries TRBV7-8 and TRBJ2-5; unclear D gene. The CDR3 totals 15 residues. The V end lost 1 base, the J end lost 5 bases, and 14 bases lay between the germline ends. Looked up from germline, CDR1 is SGHVS and CDR2 is FQNEAQ. The CDR3 loop reads CASSLVTRPTETQYF. The CDR3 DNA is TGTGCCAGCAGCTTAGTAACAAGGCCCACGGAGACCCAGTACTTC.

The V and J genes are TRBV12-5 and TRBJ1-5; TRBD1 agrees at 8 bases. CDR3 size: 16 residues. The V and J ends lost 7 bases and 5 bases, in that order; junction bases with no gene match: 13. The germline V gene encodes CDR1 LGHNT and CDR2 FRNRAP. The DNA for the CDR3 is TGTGCTAGTGTTGCAGGGGGCTTGTTGATTGATCAGCCCCAGCATTTT. As protein: CASVAGGLLIDQPQHF.

The chain uses TRBV11-3 and TRBJ2-5, with D possibly being TRBD1 (6 bases). V was clipped by 4 bases and J by 0 bases, with 9 bases between them. The germline V gene encodes CDR1 SGHNT and CDR2 YENEEA. The CDR3 has 14 amino acids. The CDR3 bases are TGTGCCAGCAGCTCAGGGGTAAACCAAGAGACCCAGTACTTC. Its protein is CASSSGVNQETQYF.

This clone was counted a few times. The V and J genes are TRBV6-4 and TRBJ1-2; D gene unclear. The CDR3 contains 15 residues. V dropped 4 bases and J dropped 4 bases, with 16 bases sitting between them. Germline V CDR1 and CDR2: MRHNA, SNTAGT. CDR3 amino acids: CASSAQLGVSYGYTF. The CDR3 nucleotides are TGTGCCAGCAGTGCCCAGCTTGGGGTGAGCTATGGCTACACCTTC.

The chain carries TRBV30 and TRBJ2-7; no clear D gene. The germline V gene encodes CDR1 GTSNPN and CDR2 SVGIG (reference sequence). The CDR3 loop spans 12 amino acids. The ends were cut back, 4 bases at V and 2 bases at J, with 9 bases in the middle. CDR3 loop: CAWKKHPYEQYF. DNA of the CDR3: TGTGCCTGGAAGAAACACCCCTACGAGCAGTACTTC. The full variable domain, with the rest looked up from reference TRBV30 and TRBJ2-7, is SQTIHQWPATLVQPVGSPLSLECTVEGTSNPNLYWYRQAAGRGLQLLFYSVGIGQISSEVPQNLSASRPQDRQFILSSKKLLLSDSGFYLCAWKKHPYEQYFGPGTRLTVT.

The chain uses TRBV5-4 and TRBJ2-1; 7 bases line up with TRBD2. The germline V gene has CDR1 SGHNT and CDR2 YYREEE (reference sequence). The junction had 7 bases not matched to a gene; V was cut back by 0 bases and J by 4 bases. This CDR3 comprises 16 residues. This CDR3 reads CASSLGASGLYNEQFF. DNA for the CDR3: TGTGCCAGCAGCTTGGGGGCTAGCGGACTGTACAATGAGCAGTTCTTC.

Only one count was recorded for this clone. The chain has TRBV6-1 and TRBJ2-1; D possibly uses TRBD1 or TRBD2 (5 bases each). CDR3 length equals 15 residues. The germline gives CDR1 MNHNS, CDR2 SASEGT. Trimming took off 8 bases at V and 6 bases at J, with 20 bases between the two ends. The CDR3 nucleotides read TGTGCCAGCGGTGGGAGAACGGGAAGGGGCAATGAGCAGTTCTTC. Its protein product is CASGGRTGRGNEQFF.

This chain joins TRBV11-2 and TRBJ2-1, with a weak D call TRBD2 (6 bases). Trimming shortened V by 5 bases and J by 0 bases, and 14 bases separated the two germline ends. The CDR3 runs 16 residues. CDR1 and CDR2 (germline): SGHAT, FQNNGV. CDR3: CASSPGTGNSYNEQFF. The DNA for the CDR3 is TGTGCCAGCAGCCCAGGGACTGGAAACTCCTACAATGAGCAGTTCTTC.

On this clone: One end of the junction is discordant with germline, which a read error may explain. The rearrangement links TRBV10-2 to TRBJ2-2, with TRBD1 matching over 8 bases. This CDR3 contains 12 residues. Germline CDR1 and CDR2: WSHSY and SAAADI. The CDR3: CAGRGPTGELFF. Written as DNA, the CDR3 is TGCGCCGGCAGGGGGCCGACCGGGGAGCTGTTTTTT.

J is TRBJ2-1 and V is TRBV15; tentatively, D is TRBD2 (5 bases). Germline V CDR1 and CDR2: LNHNV, YYDKDF (reference sequence). V lost 0 bases and J 16 bases, leaving 10 bases between the germline ends. The CDR3 is made up of 11 amino acids. CDR3 region: CATSRDGGEFF. The CDR3 DNA reads as TGTGCCACCAGCAGAGATGGAGGTGAATTCTTC.

The V call is TRBV18, the J call TRBJ2-7, with 8 bases identical to TRBD2. Trimming at V came to 1 base and at J to 2 bases, leaving 10 bases not matched to a gene. This CDR3 has 17 residues. Germline V gene sequence: CDR1 KGHSH, CDR2 LQKENI. The CDR3 region has the DNA TGTGCCAGCTCACCACTGAACTTCGTAGCGGGACCCTACGAGCAGTACTTC. It codes for CASSPLNFVAGPYEQYF.

Details on this clone: The junction does not match germline at one end; this may be a read error. The V call is TRBV7-7, the J call TRBJ2-1, with D perhaps matching TRBD2 (5 bases). Germline V gives CDR1 SSHAT, CDR2 FNYEAQ (reference sequence). The CDR3 runs to 13 residues. The CDR3 sequence is CASSLVGDNEQFF. CDR3 nucleotides: TGTGCTAGCAGCTTAGTGGGAGACAATGAGCAGTTCTTC.

The chain recombines TRBV28 with TRBJ2-7; D perhaps matches TRBD1 (5 bases). This CDR3 comprises 13 residues. Germline V CDR1 and CDR2: MDHEN, SYDVKM. V shed 8 bases and J shed 2 bases, with 13 bases lying between them. The CDR3 is CASGWGPTYEQYF. The CDR3 region has the DNA TGTGCCAGCGGTTGGGGCCCGACCTACGAGCAGTACTTC. Together with reference TRBV28 and TRBJ2-7, the CDR3 gives the full variable domain: DVKVTQSSRYLVKRTGEKVFLECVQDMDHENMFWYRQDPGLGLRLIYFSYDVKMKEKGDIPEGYSVSREKKERFSLILESASTNQTSMYLCASGWGPTYEQYFGPGTRLTVT.

This clone was seen only a few times. The V gene is TRBV15, the J gene TRBJ1-2; D remains unclear. Deletions cut 5 bases from V and 1 base from J, with 5 bases between. The CDR3 loop spans 12 amino acids. Germline lookup yields CDR1 LNHNV and CDR2 YYDKDF (reference sequence). The CDR3 DNA sequence: TGTGCCACCAGCTGGGGTAACTATGGCTACACCTTC. Its translation is CATSWGNYGYTF.

This chain joins TRBV18 and TRBJ2-5; TRBD2 agrees at 11 bases. V shed 1 base and J 2 bases; nucleotides not matched to a gene: 6. Germline CDR1 and CDR2: KGHSH and LQKENI. CDR3 length equals 17 residues. The CDR3 sequence: CASSPRASGRPQETQYF. The CDR3 coding sequence is TGTGCCAGCTCACCACGGGCTAGCGGGAGGCCACAAGAGACCCAGTACTTC. The full variable domain, completed using reference TRBV18 and TRBJ2-5, is NAGVMQNPRHLVRRRGQEARLRCSPMKGHSHVYWYRQLPEEGLKFMVYLQKENIIDESGMPKERFSAEFPKEGPSILRIQQVVRGDSAAYFCASSPRASGRPQETQYFGPGTRLLVL.

In its sample, this clone was seen a few times. The chain uses TRBV30 and TRBJ2-2; D unclear. This CDR3 has 12 amino acids. The germline gives CDR1 GTSNPN, CDR2 SVGIG (reference sequence). V dropped 0 bases and J dropped 11 bases, with 10 bases sitting between them. CDR3 in DNA: TGTGCCTGGAGTGTAGGGCGGTCAGAGCTGTTTTTT. Its translation is CAWSVGRSELFF.

This chain uses TRBV29-1 with TRBJ2-1, with no clear D. Trimming left V 5 bases short and J 5 bases short, with 4 bases between. This CDR3 is 10 amino acids long. Germline CDR1 and CDR2: SQVTM and ANQGSEA. The CDR3 loop reads CSVWNNEQFF. For the CDR3, the DNA is TGCAGCGTTTGGAACAATGAGCAGTTCTTC.

This clone occurred a few times. This chain connects TRBV30 to TRBJ1-1; D is unclear. The CDR3 covers 12 residues. V was pared by 8 bases and J by 5 bases, with 15 bases between. Germline V gives CDR1 GTSNPN, CDR2 SVGIG (reference sequence). CDR3 bases: TGTGCCGTAGGGCCCCGCGGGACTGAAGCTTTCTTT. Residues: CAVGPRGTEAFF.

This chain links TRBV5-4 with TRBJ2-2, with D maybe TRBD1 (6 bases). V was cut by 7 bases and J by 5 bases, with 9 bases left in between. Per germline, CDR1 SGHNT and CDR2 YYREEE (reference sequence). The CDR3 covers 12 residues. Here the CDR3 DNA reads TGTGCCAGCTCACAGGGTACCGGGGAGCTGTTTTTT. Translated, it gives CASSQGTGELFF.

In this sample, this clone turned up once. V usage is TRBV18 and J usage is TRBJ1-3; no clear D. Germline V lookup: CDR1 KGHSH, CDR2 LQKENI. CDR3 size: 14 residues. With 0 bases removed from V and 4 bases from J, the gap between germline ends came to 7 bases. CDR3 protein: CASSPPSKGNTIYF. CDR3 bases: TGTGCCAGCTCACCACCGAGCAAGGGAAACACCATATATTTT.